This entry features one T cell receptor (beta chain) sequence. This entry comes from a study of T cell changes during pregnancy in multiple sclerosis. The CDR3 loop spans 15 amino acids. Germline loops: CDR1 SGDLS, CDR2 YYNGEE. V gave up 0 bases and J gave up 4 bases, with 14 bases separating them. This table comes from immunoSEQ multiplex PCR, and its TCRdb copy is limited to in-frame clones, with some not included. The repertoire holds roughly 30,000 clones, approximately 91% seen once, with less than 9% in the top ten. The material was CD8+ T cells from peripheral blood mononuclear cells, obtained before pregnancy. V is TRBV9 and J is TRBJ2-7; possibly TRBD2 for D (7 bases). The TCR was taken from a female donor with multiple sclerosis, enrolled in a pregnancy study. The CDR3 sequence is CASSVGGRGGYEQYF. CDR3 sequence (DNA): TGTGCCAGCAGCGTAGGGGGCAGGGGAGGGTACGAGCAGTACTTC.